This T cell receptor beta chain was captured in a study of cytomegalovirus exposure and HLA in healthy donors. General study findings and limits: Some TCR beta chains (more than 150 of them) were listed as cytomegalovirus-associated. In an earlier analysis, most TCR beta V segments were productive about 87% or about 30% of the time.

The PCR was carried out with 60 Vbeta primers and 13 Jbeta primers. Sequenced by immunoSEQ multiplex PCR; TCRdb stores in-frame clones only, minus some. The sample shows 150,000 to 200,000 clones, 62% of them seen only once. Trimming left V 8 bases short and J 2 bases short, with 18 bases between. CDR3 length: 15 residues. The germline V gene encodes CDR1 LNHDA and CDR2 SQIVND (reference sequence). Sampled while nominally healthy, donors likely had unrecorded immune exposures. About this clone: Its antigen remains unidentified.

Sequences were obtained from PBMCs. V gene TRBV19 combines with J gene TRBJ1-2; possibly TRBD1 for D (6 bases). This receptor was obtained from a man aged 35 to 55 in good health and CMV-seronegative. As DNA, the CDR3 is TGTGCCAGTTCTTCTCAGGGGCGCGCCAACTATGGCTACACCTTC. This codes for CASSSQGRANYGYTF.